The next 22 T cell receptor beta chains were all read from a single sample in a study of metastatic and nonmetastatic thyroid tumors (dated by TCRdb to 2020 to 2022). The library was generated by PCR. These reads were obtained on an Illumina HiSeq 4000. TCRdb reprocessing: public reads trimmed at Q25 with fastp, clones called with MiXCR, in-frame beta chains kept. Here the sample has tens of thousands of clones; 25% to 35% occur a single time. The ten largest clonotypes hold over 25% of the sample. No patient had received any treatment before thyroid surgery. Material: blood. These receptors were collected from a female donor with papillary thyroid cancer or a benign thyroid nodule (not recorded which). Some clones in this sample may be carry-over from other donors' samples.

The J gene is TRBJ1-5, the V gene TRBV28; D might be TRBD1 (5 bases). The CDR3 runs 15 residues. Trimming cost V 6 bases and J 9 bases, with 21 bases left between them. CDR1 is MDHEN and CDR2 is SYDVKM in the germline V gene. The CDR3 spells CASRPSGPALPPQHF. For the CDR3, the DNA is TGTGCCAGCAGACCCTCGGGACCTGCTTTGCCGCCCCAGCATTTT.

Sample share makes this clone medium-sized. This rearrangement joins TRBV6-1 to TRBJ2-1; the D gene is possibly TRBD1 (5 bases). Trimming left V 4 bases short and J 0 bases short, with 7 bases between. This CDR3 has 14 amino acids. Germline V gene lookup returns CDR1 MNHNS and CDR2 SASEGT. CDR3 in DNA: TGTGCCAGCAGTGGACAGAGCTCCTACAATGAGCAGTTCTTC. This encodes CASSGQSSYNEQFF.

This chain uses TRBV11-2 with TRBJ2-3; the match to TRBD2 covers 15 bases. V was pared by 2 bases and J by 0 bases, with 3 bases of the junction left unmatched. This CDR3 is built from 18 residues. Germline V gives CDR1 SGHAT, CDR2 FQNNGV. The CDR3 sequence is CASSLWTSGRASTDTQYF. CDR3 nucleotide sequence: TGTGCCAGCAGCTTATGGACTAGCGGGAGGGCCAGCACAGATACGCAGTATTTT.

The rearrangement uses TRBV6-2 or TRBV6-3 and TRBJ1-1, with 8 bases matching TRBD1. The germline gives CDR1 MNHEY, CDR2 SVGEGT. The CDR3 runs 16 residues. V dropped 5 bases and J dropped 0; count of bases not matched to a gene: 8. The CDR3 sequence is CASSTLYRGMNTEAFF. CDR3 in DNA: TGTGCCAGCAGTACCCTTTACAGGGGGATGAACACTGAAGCTTTCTTT.

This clone was counted between two and nine times. The V and J genes are TRBV6-1 and TRBJ1-2; no reliable D call. The germline gives CDR1 MNHNS, CDR2 SASEGT. V was pared by 7 bases and J by 7 bases, with 19 bases between. This CDR3 has 14 residues. The CDR3 DNA reads TGTGCCAGCACCCCGATGGGTGGGCACATTGGCTACACCTTC. Protein sequence: CASTPMGGHIGYTF.

This clone was recorded at least ten times. The V gene is TRBV15, the J gene TRBJ1-3, with TRBD1 as a possible D gene (6 bases). V gave up 5 bases and J gave up 0 bases, with 20 bases separating them. Germline values: CDR1 LNHNV, CDR2 YYDKDF (reference sequence). This CDR3 region has 18 residues. The CDR3 region has the DNA TGTGCCACCAGCCGGGGGCCAGGCGGGCCGAACTCTGGAAACACCATATATTTT. Its translation: CATSRGPGGPNSGNTIYF.

This clone occurred a few times. This chain joins TRBV11-2 and TRBJ2-7; D is uncertain. The CDR3 runs 17 residues. The germline gives CDR1 SGHAT, CDR2 FQNNGV. V dropped 0 bases and J dropped 5 bases, with 20 bases sitting between them. CDR3 amino acids: CASSLEYSEPRDHEQYF. The DNA for the CDR3 is TGTGCCAGCAGCTTAGAGTATTCGGAGCCCCGAGACCACGAGCAGTACTTC.

The table lists this clone with many counts. The V call is TRBV11-2, the J call TRBJ2-7; TRBD2 matches at 7 bases. CDR1 and CDR2 (germline): SGHAT, FQNNGV. V shed 2 bases, J shed 3 bases, and the junction held 7 bases outside the gene matches. The CDR3 has 15 amino acids. The CDR3: CASSLTDSGGYEQYF. CDR3 in DNA: TGTGCCAGCAGCTTAACCGACTCGGGGGGCTACGAGCAGTACTTC.

The chain couples TRBV5-1 to TRBJ2-1; 7 bases fit TRBD2. V was clipped by 0 bases and J by 0 bases; unmatched bases: 0. CDR1 and CDR2 (germline): SGHRS, YFSETQ. This CDR3 is 15 amino acids long. The CDR3 is CASSLGGGSYNEQFF. The DNA of the CDR3 is TGCGCCAGCAGCTTGGGGGGGGGCTCCTACAATGAGCAGTTCTTC.

The chain couples TRBV19 to TRBJ1-2; 7 bases fit TRBD1. The CDR3 extends over 13 amino acids. Unmatched junction bases numbered 11, after V lost 7 bases and J lost 9 bases. The germline gives CDR1 LNHDA, CDR2 SQIVND (reference sequence). In DNA form, the CDR3 reads TGTGCCAGTAATGCAGGGGGGAAAATAAGCTACACCTTC. Its protein product is CASNAGGKISYTF.

This clone was counted many times. The CDR3: CASSPGRSTDTQYF. The CDR3 DNA reads TGTGCCAGCAGCCCCGGGCGTTCCACAGATACGCAGTATTTT. The chain uses TRBV7-2 and TRBJ2-3; D remains ambiguous. Germline V gene lookup returns CDR1 SGHTA and CDR2 FQGNSA. The length of the CDR3 is 14 residues. The V end was cut by 5 bases, the J end by 2 bases, with 11 bases between.

The gene calls are TRBV10-3 and TRBJ1-1; the D is unclear. CDR1 is ENHRY and CDR2 is SYGVKD in the germline V gene. V was trimmed by 2 bases and J by 1 base, leaving 11 bases between them. This CDR3 has 15 residues. CDR3 residues: CAISEMSGGNTEAFF. The CDR3 DNA reads as TGTGCCATCAGTGAGATGTCAGGCGGGAACACTGAAGCTTTCTTT.

This clone has a handful of counts. Because the CDR3 is missing its conserved closing phenylalanine or tryptophan, this is likely a read error. The DNA is left out, because the CDR3 cannot be placed on it with certainty; the CDR3 is given as TCRdb lists it. The CDR3 is CGCSLDGASLHI. The V call is TRBV5-1, the J call TRBJ1-2; the table calls TRBD1, which could not be checked here. From germline, CDR1 is SGHRS and CDR2 YFSETQ. The CDR3 adds up to 12 amino acids, both ends counted.

Concerning this clone itself: This may come from a read error, since a much larger clone is one base off. V gene TRBV20-1 combines with J gene TRBJ1-2; D is unclear. Between the trimmed V and J ends, which lost 3 bases and 5 bases, there was a span of 13 bases. Per germline, CDR1 DFQATT and CDR2 SNEGSKA (reference sequence). This CDR3 spans 13 amino acids. Here the CDR3 reads CSARDGVVYGYTF. CDR3 sequence (DNA): TGCAGTGCTAGGGACGGGGTTGTTTATGGCTACACCTTC.

The rearrangement uses TRBV5-5 and TRBJ1-2, with a weak D call TRBD1 (5 bases). Trimming removed 0 bases at V and 0 bases at J, with 12 bases between. Germline V gene lookup returns CDR1 SGHKS and CDR2 YYEKEE (reference sequence). CDR3 length: 16 residues. CDR3 nucleotides: TGTGCCAGCAGCTTGGAGTGGGACGGGTCTAACTATGGCTACACCTTC. It translates to CASSLEWDGSNYGYTF.

The V call is TRBV7-8, the J call TRBJ2-7; the match to TRBD2 covers 9 bases. The junction had 3 bases not matched to a gene; V was cut back by 4 bases and J by 5 bases. The CDR3 is 13 amino acids. Germline CDR1 SGHVS, CDR2 FQNEAQ. DNA for the CDR3: TGTGCCAGCAGCTATATAGCGGGAGACGAGCAGTACTTC. It yields the protein CASSYIAGDEQYF.

This clone was counted many times. The chain has TRBV7-6 and TRBJ2-1; TRBD2 matches 8 bases. The CDR3 extends over 17 amino acids. V lost 0 bases, J lost 2 bases, and 6 bases stayed unmatched. The V gene's germline CDR1 is SGHVS and CDR2 FNYEAQ. For the CDR3, the DNA is TGTGCCAGCAGCTTAGCCAGTAGCGGGGCAACCTACAATGAGCAGTTCTTC. Its protein is CASSLASSGATYNEQFF.

This clone was recorded a few times. The chain is built from TRBV6-1 and TRBJ2-7, with 9 bases identical to TRBD2. The length of the CDR3 is 14 residues. Per the germline V gene, CDR1 is MNHNS and CDR2 is SASEGT. J was trimmed by 6 bases and V by 5 bases; bases with no gene match: 8. CDR3 sequence reads: CASSLAGTGREQYF. The CDR3 DNA is TGTGCCAGCAGTCTAGCGGGAACGGGGCGCGAGCAGTACTTC.

The chain couples TRBV30 to TRBJ2-3; unclear D gene. V was trimmed by 7 bases and J by 0 bases, leaving 11 bases between them. This CDR3 region has 13 residues. Germline CDR1 reads GTSNPN; CDR2 reads SVGIG (reference sequence). The CDR3, as DNA: TGTGCCTCGGCTCGCAGGAGCACAGATACGCAGTATTTT. Its translation: CASARRSTDTQYF.

V is TRBV24-1 and J is TRBJ2-3; 9 bases are a match to TRBD2. V lost 2 bases to trimming and J lost 5 bases; unmatched junction nucleotides: 10. CDR1 KGHDR and CDR2 SFDVKD come from the germline V gene. This CDR3 is built from 17 residues. The CDR3 region is CATSDSLPGLAKDTQYF. The CDR3 bases are TGTGCCACCAGTGATTCATTGCCGGGACTAGCAAAAGATACGCAGTATTTT.

The sample holds many counts of this clone. The chain carries TRBV7-9 and TRBJ1-2, with D hard to call. Germline V gene lookup returns CDR1 SEHNR and CDR2 FQNEAQ (reference sequence). V was pared by 1 base and J by 5 bases, with 8 bases between. The CDR3 has 13 amino acids. This CDR3 is CASSLVGEYGYTF. The CDR3 region has the DNA TGTGCCAGCAGCTTAGTGGGTGAATATGGCTACACCTTC.

This clone has ten or more counts. The chain links TRBV7-3 to TRBJ2-2; 7 bases agree with TRBD1. The CDR3 runs to 14 residues. CDR1 is SGHTA, CDR2 FQGTGA, per germline. Trimming at V came to 3 bases and at J to 3 bases, leaving 1 base not matched to a gene. DNA of the CDR3: TGTGCCAGCAGCTTTGACAGGGACACCGGGGAGCTGTTTTTT. This sequence encodes CASSFDRDTGELFF.